This TCR beta chain was recorded in a study of T-cell memory formation after mild COVID-19. Study at large: The study found TCR clusters largely donor specific. Study-level points and caveats: Detection of some responders pre-infection suggested pre-existing cross-reactive memory T cells participated. The study found contracting CD4+ clones mainly in CM and EM and contracting CD8+ clones in EMRA.

Note on this clonotype: Its antigen is currently unknown.

Researchers used 5'RACE with constant-segment primers to make TCR alpha and TCR beta cDNA libraries that carry sample barcodes and UMIs. TCRdb redid the calling of the 5' RACE reads with MiXCR, one entry per CDR3 protein. The repertoire has 150,000 to 200,000 distinct CDR3 sequences, more than 12% of them found once; the top ten carry roughly 13%. The V end was cut by 1 base, the J end by 6 bases, with 8 bases between. The germline V gene encodes CDR1 SGHTA and CDR2 FQGTGA. The CDR3 is 13 amino acids. The clonotype originates from an adult woman who had mild COVID-19 (a few samples of this study predate the infection). Cell type and time point are not known. The specimen sequenced was PBMCs or a T cell subset sorted from them (not recorded which). J is TRBJ2-3 and V is TRBV7-3; D uncertain. The CDR3 region is CASSLIRRDTQYF. CDR3 DNA sequence: TGTGCCAGCAGCTTAATCCGCCGGGATACGCAGTATTTT. Looking up the rest from reference TRBV7-3 and TRBJ2-3 gives the full variable domain: GAGVSQTPSNKVTEKGKYVELRCDPISGHTALYWYRQSLGQGPEFLIYFQGTGAADDSGLPNDRFFAVRPEGSVSTLKIQRTERGDSAVYLCASSLIRRDTQYFGPGTRLTVL.